These 19 T cell receptor beta chains were all obtained from the same sample, sequenced in a study of T cell responses to AZD1222 COVID-19 vaccine (dated by TCRdb to the early 2020s). The time point label for this specimen denotes: baseline before first vaccination. The library was produced with the immunoSEQ multiplex PCR assay. This immuneACCESS table, as held by TCRdb, lists in-frame sequences with V and J called but not all clones. Of the missing ones, under half trace to an unresolved V gene in checked studies; the others have no known cause. The sample table records roughly 79,000 clones; about 78% of these occur just once. Roughly 21% of the sample comes from the top ten. This specimen was peripheral blood, taken on day 0 of AZD1222 vaccination. These receptors all stem from an adult in good health.

This chain's CDR3 is CASSSGRMNTEAFF. The CDR3 DNA follows: TGCGCCAGCAGCTCGGGACGGATGAACACTGAAGCTTTCTTT. This chain links TRBV5-1 with TRBJ1-1; a possible D gene is TRBD1 (5 bases). CDR3 length: 14 amino acids. Germline V gene data show CDR1 as SGHRS and CDR2 as YFSETQ. The V end was cut by 3 bases, the J end by 0 bases, with 9 bases between.

This sequence joins TRBV10-3 and TRBJ2-2, with D perhaps assigned TRBD1 or TRBD2 (5 bases each). The CDR3 is made up of 15 amino acids. V lost 7 bases and J 4 bases, leaving 16 bases between the germline ends. Germline loops: CDR1 ENHRY, CDR2 SYGVKD. CDR3 coding DNA: TGTGCCATCACCCCGGGACCCAAAAGCACCGGGGAGCTGTTTTTT. Encoded protein: CAITPGPKSTGELFF.

This clone was detected only a few times. The rearrangement joins TRBV18 to TRBJ2-2; 7 nucleotides match TRBD1. Germline-derived CDR1 and CDR2 are KGHSH and LQKENI. This CDR3 comprises 14 residues. After removal of 2 bases from V and 8 bases from J, the junction contained 5 bases not matched to a gene. The CDR3 DNA reads TGTGCCAGCTCACCAGGACAGGCCAGGGGGGAGCTGTTTTTT. Amino acid sequence: CASSPGQARGELFF.

The J gene is TRBJ2-5, the V gene TRBV9; 9 nucleotides line up with TRBD2. From germline, CDR1 is SGDLS and CDR2 YYNGEE. CDR3 length equals 15 residues. V was pared by 0 bases and J by 2 bases, with 2 bases of the junction left unmatched. The CDR3 DNA follows: TGTGCCAGCAGCGTAGGCGGGAGGGGTCAAGAGACCCAGTACTTC. Its translation is CASSVGGRGQETQYF.

This clone was seen more than once but under ten times. In nucleotides, the CDR3 is TGCAGCGCCGACCCCAGGGACAACTATGGCTACACCTTC. It yields the protein CSADPRDNYGYTF. The chain employs TRBV29-1 and TRBJ1-2, with D perhaps TRBD1 (5 bases). The germline V and J ends were trimmed by 7 bases and 2 bases, with 14 bases remaining between them. The CDR3 is made up of 13 amino acids. Germline CDR1 SQVTM, CDR2 ANQGSEA.

The rearrangement joins TRBV5-1 to TRBJ1-1; TRBD1 matches at 10 bases. The CDR3 is 17 amino acids. Germline loops: CDR1 SGHRS, CDR2 YFSETQ. The junction had 8 bases not matched to a gene; V was cut back by 3 bases and J by 0 bases. CDR3 DNA sequence: TGCGCCAGCAGCTCGCACCCCGGGACAGGGGTGAACACTGAAGCTTTCTTT. This sequence encodes CASSSHPGTGVNTEAFF.

The chain carries TRBV18 and TRBJ1-2; D not certain. V was trimmed by 2 bases and J by 8 bases, leaving 12 bases between them. Germline CDR1 reads KGHSH; CDR2 reads LQKENI. The CDR3 has 13 amino acids. The CDR3 DNA follows: TGTGCCAGCTCACCAGATTCTCTCAGGGGCTACACCTTC. Its translation is CASSPDSLRGYTF.

The genes are TRBV27 and TRBJ2-5; no clear D. Trimming left V 6 bases short and J 1 base short, with 12 bases between. Germline CDR1 is MNHEY and CDR2 is SMNVEV (reference sequence). The CDR3 length is 14 residues. The CDR3, as DNA: TGTGCCAGCAGACGTAAAACCTTCCAAGAGACCCAGTACTTC. This sequence encodes CASRRKTFQETQYF.

The rearrangement links TRBV20-1 to TRBJ1-4, with D unresolved. V was trimmed by 2 bases and J by 6 bases, leaving 1 base between them. There are 10 residues in the CDR3. Germline loops: CDR1 DFQATT, CDR2 SNEGSKA (reference sequence). The CDR3 loop reads CSARYEKLFF. The DNA for the CDR3 is TGCAGTGCTAGATATGAAAAACTGTTTTTT.

The sample holds a few counts of this clone. The chain links TRBV27 to TRBJ2-7, with no clear D. The CDR3 consists of 11 residues. Germline values: CDR1 MNHEY, CDR2 SMNVEV (reference sequence). V gave up 2 bases and J gave up 5 bases, with 4 bases separating them. CDR3: CASSLGNEQYF. DNA for the CDR3: TGTGCCAGCAGTTTAGGGAACGAGCAGTACTTC.

This chain connects TRBV5-1 to TRBJ2-5; tentative D call: TRBD2 (6 bases). Germline V lookup: CDR1 SGHRS, CDR2 YFSETQ. The V end lost 0 bases, the J end lost 3 bases, and 9 bases lay between the germline ends. The CDR3 consists of 14 residues. CDR3 in amino acids: CASSLGLGEETQYF. CDR3 nucleotides: TGCGCCAGCAGCTTGGGACTAGGGGAAGAGACCCAGTACTTC.

The chain has TRBV18 and TRBJ1-3; D unclear. Trimming took off 2 bases at V and 4 bases at J, with 9 bases between the two ends. The CDR3 has 14 amino acids. CDR1 is KGHSH, CDR2 LQKENI, per germline. The CDR3 sequence: CASSPGDAGNTIYF. The CDR3 nucleotides read TGTGCCAGCTCACCAGGGGATGCAGGAAACACCATATATTTT.

The rearrangement links TRBV6-5 to TRBJ1-2, with D possibly being TRBD1 (5 bases). V lost 2 bases to trimming and J lost 6 bases, with 10 bases between them. Germline CDR1 is MNHEY and CDR2 is SVGAGI. The CDR3 has 13 amino acids. The DNA of the CDR3 is TGTGCCAGCAGTTACGGGGGGGGAAATGGCTACACCTTC. Translating gives CASSYGGGNGYTF.

The rearrangement uses TRBV9 and TRBJ2-7; D call uncertain. V dropped 0 bases and J dropped 6 bases, with 10 bases sitting between them. Germline CDR1 SGDLS, CDR2 YYNGEE. There are 13 residues in the CDR3. In DNA form, the CDR3 reads TGTGCCAGCAGCGTAGAGGTGAGACGCGAGCAGTACTTC. Translating gives CASSVEVRREQYF.

This clone was seen a few times. V gene TRBV5-1 combines with J gene TRBJ2-1; possibly TRBD2 for D (5 bases). The CDR3 runs 14 residues. The V end lost 7 bases, the J end lost 0 bases, and 11 bases lay between the germline ends. Germline CDR1 is SGHRS and CDR2 is YFSETQ. CDR3 nucleotides: TGCGCCAGCGCGGACTCGCTCTCCTACAATGAGCAGTTCTTC. Encoded protein: CASADSLSYNEQFF.

This clone showed up just a few times. The chain uses TRBV19 and TRBJ2-3, with D tentatively TRBD1 (8 bases). Germline CDR1 LNHDA, CDR2 SQIVND (reference sequence). The CDR3 spans 16 residues. Trimming removed 5 bases at V and 2 bases at J, with 17 bases between. The CDR3 sequence: CASSVSTGGVTDTQYF. In DNA, the CDR3 is TGTGCCAGTAGTGTCTCCACAGGGGGGGTCACAGATACGCAGTATTTT.

The chain is built from TRBV15 and TRBJ2-2, with TRBD1 identical over 9 bases. The junction had 9 bases not matched to a gene; V was cut back by 2 bases and J by 5 bases. The CDR3 covers 17 residues. Germline V gene lookup returns CDR1 LNHNV and CDR2 YYDKDF (reference sequence). As DNA, the CDR3 is TGTGCCACCAGCAGACCAGTAGGGACAGGGAGGACCGGGGAGCTGTTTTTT. It is translated as CATSRPVGTGRTGELFF. The full variable domain, with the rest looked up from reference TRBV15 and TRBJ2-2, is DAMVIQNPRYQVTQFGKPVTLSCSQTLNHNVMYWYQQKSSQAPKLLFHYYDKDFNNEADTPDNFQSRRPNTSFCFLDIRSPGLGDTAMYLCATSRPVGTGRTGELFFGEGSRLTVL.

This clone qualifies as medium-sized. The chain is built from TRBV29-1 and TRBJ1-2, with D tentatively TRBD1 (5 bases). Deletions cut 7 bases from V and 7 bases from J, with 25 bases between. CDR1 and CDR2 from the germline V gene are SQVTM and ANQGSEA. The CDR3 is made up of 15 amino acids. DNA of the CDR3: TGCAGCGCCGCCGGATCAGGGTTGCCTAAGGGTGGCTACACCTTC. It is translated as CSAAGSGLPKGGYTF.

Remarks on this clone: The conserved phenylalanine or tryptophan normally closing the CDR3 is absent here, so this likely arose from a read error. It is unclear where the CDR3 begins or ends on the DNA, so no DNA is shown, and the CDR3 is as TCRdb lists it. The V call is TRBV6-4, the J call TRBJ1-6; the table calls TRBD1, which could not be checked here. The CDR3 has 10 amino acids, counting both end residues. Germline CDR1 is MRHNA and CDR2 is SNTAGT. CDR3 amino acids: CASPGGRRYG.